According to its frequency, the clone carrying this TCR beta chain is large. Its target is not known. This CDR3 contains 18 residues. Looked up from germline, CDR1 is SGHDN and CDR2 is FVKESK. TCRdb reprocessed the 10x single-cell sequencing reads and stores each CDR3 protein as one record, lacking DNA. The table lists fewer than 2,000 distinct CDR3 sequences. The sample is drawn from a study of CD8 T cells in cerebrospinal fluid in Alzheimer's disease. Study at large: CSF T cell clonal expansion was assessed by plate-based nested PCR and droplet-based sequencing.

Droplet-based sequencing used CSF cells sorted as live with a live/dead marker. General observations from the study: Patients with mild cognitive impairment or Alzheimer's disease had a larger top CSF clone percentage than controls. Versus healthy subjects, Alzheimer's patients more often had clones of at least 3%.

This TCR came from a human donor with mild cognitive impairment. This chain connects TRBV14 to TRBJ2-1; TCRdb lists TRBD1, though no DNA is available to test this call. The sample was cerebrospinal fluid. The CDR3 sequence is CASSQTHRGGASYNEQFF.